The clone carrying this T cell receptor (beta chain) was counted ten times or more. Its antigen is as yet unknown. This sample was taken from a study of neurological immune-mediated disorders. Study observations and caveats: Repertoires from 18 of 34 multiple sclerosis patients grouped phylogenetically into a related-CDR3 cluster, suggesting a possible signature.

One entry per CDR3 protein results from TCRdb running MiXCR on the 5' RACE reads. The table includes around 58,000 distinct CDR3 sequences, about 3.3% detected once. This sequence was found in a woman aged 55-75 years with multiple sclerosis. Sequencing used PBMCs.

CDR3: CSAIRLAGESYNEQFF. The CDR3 DNA sequence: TGCAGTGCTATCCGACTAGCGGGAGAATCCTACAATGAGCAGTTCTTC. The chain uses TRBV20-1 and TRBJ2-1; TRBD2 matches 12 bases. The CDR3 spans 16 residues. V lost 4 bases to trimming and J lost 1 base; unmatched junction nucleotides: 5. Germline V gene sequence: CDR1 DFQATT, CDR2 SNEGSKA (reference sequence).